The 3 T cell receptor beta chains below all came from one sample that was sequenced in a study of T cells after yellow fever vaccination. Via MiXCR, TCRdb re-called the 5' RACE reads, giving one row per CDR3 protein. This table has 200,000 to 300,000 distinct CDR3 sequences, less than 9% appearing once. Specimen: CD4+ T cells sorted from PBMCs, collected 15 days after the yellow fever booster vaccination. The origin of the receptors is a young man who received the YFV17D yellow fever vaccine.

This clonotype was seen ten or more times. This CDR3 reads CASSYPQGKGQPQHF. DNA of the CDR3: TGTGCCAGCAGTTACCCACAGGGGAAGGGTCAGCCCCAGCATTTT. The chain couples TRBV6-5 to TRBJ1-5; 7 positions agree with TRBD1. J was trimmed by 6 bases and V by 2 bases; bases with no gene match: 7. CDR3 length: 15 residues. Germline lookup yields CDR1 MNHEY and CDR2 SVGAGI.

The rearrangement links TRBV20-1 to TRBJ2-1; the match to TRBD2 covers 8 bases. The germline CDR1 and CDR2 sequences are DFQATT and SNEGSKA (reference sequence). The ends lost 0 bases at V and 4 bases at J; junction bases unmatched: 8. The CDR3 is 16 amino acids. CDR3 sequence (DNA): TGCAGTGCTAGAGATCCAGAGAGCGGGGGTTACAATGAGCAGTTCTTC. This codes for CSARDPESGGYNEQFF.

This clonotype was recorded at least ten times. The chain is built from TRBV12-3 or TRBV12-4 and TRBJ2-3; 8 bases align to TRBD2. The V segment lost 6 bases and the J segment 2 bases; nucleotides outside the gene matches: 7. CDR3 length: 15 residues. In DNA form, the CDR3 reads TGTGCCAGCAGCTACCTAGCGGGCCTCACAGATACGCAGTATTTT. This codes for CASSYLAGLTDTQYF.